What follows are 30 T cell receptor beta chains derived from one specimen sequenced in a study of Tregs in tolerant kidney transplant recipients. Data came from immunoSEQ multiplex PCR; TCRdb stores just in-frame clones and leaves some out. The sample shows 90,000 to 150,000 clones, 85% to 95% of them seen only once. The specimen was CD4+ T cells from blood. These receptor sequences come from a human donor in good health.

This chain links TRBV27 with TRBJ2-5; TRBD1 matches 7 bases. The CDR3 runs to 15 residues. The V and J ends lost 2 bases and 0 bases, in that order; junction bases with no gene match: 3. The germline gives CDR1 MNHEY, CDR2 SMNVEV (reference sequence). The CDR3 DNA reads TGTGCCAGCAGTTTACTGGACAGGTACCAAGAGACCCAGTACTTC. Its translation is CASSLLDRYQETQYF.

The rearrangement joins TRBV6-6 to TRBJ1-2; D is ambiguous. The V end was cut by 2 bases, the J end by 8 bases, with 9 bases between. CDR3 length equals 12 residues. Germline V lookup: CDR1 MNHNY, CDR2 SVGAGI (reference sequence). The CDR3 nucleotides are TGTGCCAGCAGTTACGGGGTAGAAGGCTACACCTTC. This codes for CASSYGVEGYTF.

This sequence joins TRBV5-1 and TRBJ2-1, with D possibly TRBD2 on 5 matching bases. CDR3 length equals 14 residues. V lost 1 base to trimming and J lost 6 bases, with 11 bases between them. CDR1 is SGHRS and CDR2 is YFSETQ in the germline V gene. CDR3 sequence reads: CASSLRLAPNEQFF. In nucleotides, the CDR3 is TGCGCCAGCAGCTTGAGGCTAGCACCCAATGAGCAGTTCTTC. Full variable domain (missing parts from reference TRBV5-1 and TRBJ2-1): KAGVTQTPRYLIKTRGQQVTLSCSPISGHRSVSWYQQTPGQGLQFLFEYFSETQRNKGNFPGRFSGRQFSNSRSEMNVSTLELGDSALYLCASSLRLAPNEQFFGPGTRLTVL.

This clone has just one count. V and J are TRBV6-1 and TRBJ2-1; 9 bases are shared with TRBD1. The V gene's germline CDR1 is MNHNS and CDR2 SASEGT. V was clipped by 3 bases and J by 5 bases; unmatched bases: 14. The CDR3 runs to 18 residues. The DNA of the CDR3 is TGTGCCAGCAGTGAGAGGAACGCGGGGGACAGGGCTAACAATGAGCAGTTCTTC. It codes for CASSERNAGDRANNEQFF.

The J gene is TRBJ1-4, the V gene TRBV7-9; D is ambiguous. Germline V gene sequence: CDR1 SEHNR, CDR2 FQNEAQ (reference sequence). CDR3 length: 16 residues. V lost 5 bases, J lost 0 bases, and 13 bases lay in between. The CDR3 sequence: CASSRWPGTTNEKLFF. The CDR3 DNA reads as TGTGCCAGCAGCCGATGGCCAGGTACAACTAATGAAAAACTGTTTTTT.

The rearrangement links TRBV2 to TRBJ2-7; 10 bases agree with TRBD1. The germline gives CDR1 SNHLY, CDR2 FYNNEI. The CDR3 contains 14 residues. With 4 bases clipped from V and 4 bases from J, the junction kept 4 bases outside the gene matches. The CDR3 protein is CASSGGQGGYEQYF. CDR3 coding DNA: TGTGCCAGCAGTGGCGGACAGGGGGGGTACGAGCAGTACTTC.

V usage is TRBV6-5 and J usage is TRBJ2-7; D is unclear. The CDR3 runs 13 residues. The ends were cut back, 7 bases at V and 1 base at J, with 11 bases in the middle. In germline, CDR1 is MNHEY, CDR2 SVGAGI. The DNA of the CDR3 is TGTGCCAGCACGGCAGGCGAATCCTACGAGCAGTACTTC. Protein product: CASTAGESYEQYF.

The genes are TRBV29-1 and TRBJ1-2; a weak D match, TRBD1 (5 bases). Trimming took off 6 bases at V and 8 bases at J, with 19 bases between the two ends. The CDR3 contains 13 residues. The germline gives CDR1 SQVTM, CDR2 ANQGSEA. The CDR3 here is CSVVGQGAWGYTF. The CDR3 DNA reads TGCAGCGTAGTTGGACAAGGAGCATGGGGCTACACCTTC. Filled out from reference TRBV29-1 and TRBJ1-2, the complete variable domain reads SAVISQKPSRDICQRGTSLTIQCQVDSQVTMMFWYRQQPGQSLTLIATANQGSEATYESGFVIDKFPISRPNLTFSTLTVSNMSPEDSSIYLCSVVGQGAWGYTFGSGTRLTVV.

The chain employs TRBV6-1 and TRBJ1-5, with D uncertain. Germline values: CDR1 MNHNS, CDR2 SASEGT. The V gene lost 6 bases and the J gene lost 0 bases, with 6 bases spanning the gap. The CDR3 runs 13 residues. CDR3 loop: CASSYYSNQPQHF. The DNA of the CDR3 is TGTGCCAGCAGCTATTATAGCAATCAGCCCCAGCATTTT.

The rearrangement joins TRBV5-4 to TRBJ2-5; TRBD2 matches at 7 bases. Germline trimming cut 6 bases from V and 2 bases from J; bases unmatched to any gene: 10. CDR3 length: 15 amino acids. CDR1 is SGHNT, CDR2 YYREEE, per germline (reference sequence). CDR3 coding DNA: TGTGCCAGCACCCGGGGGGAAGGTTATCAAGAGACCCAGTACTTC. Its protein is CASTRGEGYQETQYF.

This clone was detected only once. The gene calls are TRBV6-5 and TRBJ2-5; TRBD1 matches 7 bases. The CDR3 sequence is 14 residues long. Germline CDR1 and CDR2: MNHEY and SVGAGI. Trimming took 2 bases from V and 2 from J; bases not matched to a gene: 2. CDR3 protein: CASSYGRGQETQYF. CDR3 sequence (DNA): TGTGCCAGCAGTTACGGCAGGGGGCAAGAGACCCAGTACTTC.

This clone was seen only a few times. The chain employs TRBV9 and TRBJ2-7; 9 positions match TRBD2. This CDR3 is 14 amino acids long. In germline, CDR1 is SGDLS, CDR2 YYNGEE. V shed 4 bases and J 3 bases; nucleotides not matched to a gene: 5. The CDR3 DNA sequence: TGTGCCAGCAGCACACATAGCGGGGGCTACGAGCAGTACTTC. Translating it yields CASSTHSGGYEQYF. Supplemented by reference TRBV9 and TRBJ2-7, the full variable domain reads DSGVTQTPKHLITATGQRVTLRCSPRSGDLSVYWYQQSLDQGLQFLIQYYNGEERAKGNILERFSAQQFPDLHSELNLSSLELGDSALYFCASSTHSGGYEQYFGPGTRLTVT.

J is TRBJ1-3 and V is TRBV6-5, with D unresolved. Germline CDR1 reads MNHEY; CDR2 reads SVGAGI. The CDR3 is made up of 15 amino acids. With 5 bases removed from V and 1 base from J, the gap between germline ends came to 12 bases. The CDR3 loop reads CASSRIRASGNTIYF. CDR3 nucleotides: TGTGCCAGCAGTCGGATAAGGGCGTCTGGAAACACCATATATTTT.

This clone has only one observation. The chain carries TRBV21-1 and TRBJ2-7; the D call of TRBD2 is as the table states it, not checked on the DNA. TRBV21-1 represents a pseudogene. This CDR3 has 17 residues. CDR3 coding DNA: TGTGCCACCGACGTTGAATCCAACACTAGCAAAGGGAACGAGCAGTACTTC. Its translation: CATDVESNTSKGNEQYF.

This clone was seen just once. The rearrangement links TRBV5-1 to TRBJ1-2, with 8 bases matching TRBD1. The CDR3 extends over 15 amino acids. V was clipped by 3 bases and J by 8 bases; unmatched bases: 12. CDR1 SGHRS and CDR2 YFSETQ come from the germline V gene. CDR3 DNA: TGCGCCAGCAGCTCACTGACAGGGGATCAAGTCGGCTACACCTTC. Amino acid sequence: CASSSLTGDQVGYTF.

The V call is TRBV15, the J call TRBJ2-7; possible D gene TRBD2, 6 bases. Trimming took 6 bases from V and 0 from J, leaving 12 bases between them. The CDR3 extends over 14 amino acids. CDR1 is LNHNV and CDR2 is YYDKDF in the germline V gene (reference sequence). CDR3 nucleotide sequence: TGTGCCACCAGTCGGGAGAAAACCTCCTACGAGCAGTACTTC. Its translation: CATSREKTSYEQYF.

V is TRBV7-9 and J is TRBJ1-2; 7 bases are shared with TRBD1. V was clipped by 4 bases and J by 5 bases; unmatched bases: 10. The length of the CDR3 is 15 residues. The germline V gene encodes CDR1 SEHNR and CDR2 FQNEAQ (reference sequence). This CDR3 is CASSSTTWTGYGYTF. The CDR3, as DNA: TGTGCCAGCAGCTCGACCACTTGGACAGGATATGGCTACACCTTC. The full variable domain, with the rest looked up from reference TRBV7-9 and TRBJ1-2, is DTGVSQNPRHKITKRGQNVTFRCDPISEHNRLYWYRQTLGQGPEFLTYFQNEAQLEKSRLLSDRFSAERPKGSFSTLEIQRTEQGDSAMYLCASSSTTWTGYGYTFGSGTRLTVV.

V and J are TRBV18 and TRBJ2-7; 14 bases are a match to TRBD2. Germline CDR1 reads KGHSH; CDR2 reads LQKENI. V lost 4 bases to trimming and J lost 6 bases; unmatched junction nucleotides: 2. This CDR3 has 14 amino acids. CDR3 in amino acids: CASSQGLAGVEQYF. The CDR3 DNA is TGTGCCAGCTCACAGGGACTAGCGGGAGTCGAGCAGTACTTC. The variable domain in full, completed from reference TRBV18 and TRBJ2-7, reads NAGVMQNPRHLVRRRGQEARLRCSPMKGHSHVYWYRQLPEEGLKFMVYLQKENIIDESGMPKERFSAEFPKEGPSILRIQQVVRGDSAAYFCASSQGLAGVEQYFGPGTRLTVT.

The chain uses TRBV7-9 and TRBJ1-2; D gene uncertain. V was pared by 3 bases and J by 3 bases, with 8 bases between. The CDR3 contains 13 residues. In germline, CDR1 is SEHNR, CDR2 FQNEAQ (reference sequence). The CDR3 here is CASSLTIDYGYTF. The CDR3 DNA is TGTGCCAGCAGCTTGACCATTGACTATGGCTACACCTTC.

The chain links TRBV19 to TRBJ2-7; 9 bases are a match to TRBD1. J was trimmed by 2 bases and V by 4 bases; bases with no gene match: 3. Germline assignment: CDR1 LNHDA and CDR2 SQIVND (reference sequence). This CDR3 region has 14 residues. The CDR3 bases are TGTGCCAGTAGTAGGGACAGGGTGACCTACGAGCAGTACTTC. Protein sequence: CASSRDRVTYEQYF.

The rearrangement joins TRBV5-1 to TRBJ2-3, with D possibly matching TRBD1 (5 bases). Trimming removed 0 bases from V and 2 bases from J, with 13 bases in between. Germline assignment: CDR1 SGHRS and CDR2 YFSETQ. CDR3 size: 16 residues. The CDR3 is CASSLGTLVITDTQYF. The DNA for the CDR3 is TGCGCCAGCAGCTTGGGGACACTGGTCATCACAGATACGCAGTATTTT.

The CDR3 loop reads CASSLQGDEQFF. DNA for the CDR3: TGCGCCAGCAGCCTACAGGGGGATGAGCAGTTCTTC. V is TRBV5-1 and J is TRBJ2-1; 8 positions agree with TRBD1. This CDR3 spans 12 amino acids. Germline V gives CDR1 SGHRS, CDR2 YFSETQ. V lost 4 bases and J lost 8; bases outside the gene matches: 2.

This clone was recorded once. Written as DNA, the CDR3 is TGCAGCGTTGGATTTGGGACGGCTAGCGAGACCCAGTACTTC. Protein: CSVGFGTASETQYF. The rearrangement links TRBV29-1 to TRBJ2-5; D tentatively fits TRBD1 or TRBD2 (5 bases each). The V end was cut by 4 bases, the J end by 5 bases, with 17 bases between. Germline V lookup: CDR1 SQVTM, CDR2 ANQGSEA. The CDR3 runs 14 residues.

The gene calls are TRBV11-3 and TRBJ2-2; D is ambiguous. Germline V gives CDR1 SGHNT, CDR2 YENEEA. The CDR3 consists of 14 residues. V was trimmed by 1 base and J by 6 bases, leaving 9 bases between them. The DNA for the CDR3 is TGTGCCAGCAGCTTAGTTGGATTTGCCGGGGAGCTGTTTTTT. Its protein is CASSLVGFAGELFF.

This clone was seen a handful of times. This chain joins TRBV2 and TRBJ2-5; TRBD1 agrees at 8 bases. The CDR3 is made up of 14 amino acids. After removal of 8 bases from V and 4 bases from J, the junction contained 9 bases not matched to a gene. Germline values: CDR1 SNHLY, CDR2 FYNNEI. In DNA, the CDR3 is TGTGCCAGCCCTGGACAGGGAATAGGAGAGACCCAGTACTTC. The encoded protein is CASPGQGIGETQYF. Full variable domain (rest looked up from reference TRBV2 and TRBJ2-5): EPEVTQTPSHQVTQMGQEVILRCVPISNHLYFYWYRQILGQKVEFLVSFYNNEISEKSEIFDDQFSVERPDGSNFTLKIRSTKLEDSAMYFCASPGQGIGETQYFGPGTRLLVL.

The chain is built from TRBV18 and TRBJ1-3, with D unresolved. Germline CDR1 is KGHSH and CDR2 is LQKENI. CDR3 length equals 13 residues. Trimming removed 4 bases at V and 2 bases at J, with 6 bases between. CDR3 loop: CASSREAGNTIYF. The CDR3 DNA reads TGTGCCAGCTCACGAGAGGCTGGAAACACCATATATTTT.

The V gene is TRBV4-1, the J gene TRBJ2-3, with a weak D call TRBD2 (6 bases). Trimming stripped 3 bases from V and 4 bases from J, with 14 bases between. Germline loops: CDR1 MGHRA, CDR2 YSYEKL. There are 15 residues in the CDR3. The CDR3 DNA is TGCGCCAGCAGCCAGGTCCAGCGGGCGCCAGATACGCAGTATTTT. Its protein product is CASSQVQRAPDTQYF.

The chain employs TRBV5-1 and TRBJ2-3; 13 nucleotides agree with TRBD2. The CDR3 length is 14 residues. V gave up 4 bases and J gave up 8 bases; unmatched junction bases: 4. Germline V gene data show CDR1 as SGHRS and CDR2 as YFSETQ. The CDR3 spells CASSRTSGSGTQYF. The DNA of the CDR3 is TGCGCCAGCAGCCGGACTAGCGGGAGCGGTACGCAGTATTTT. The full variable domain, in which reference TRBV5-1 and TRBJ2-3 provide the parts outside the CDR3, is KAGVTQTPRYLIKTRGQQVTLSCSPISGHRSVSWYQQTPGQGLQFLFEYFSETQRNKGNFPGRFSGRQFSNSRSEMNVSTLELGDSALYLCASSRTSGSGTQYFGPGTRLTVL.

This clone was seen a handful of times. DNA for the CDR3: TGTGCCAGTAGGGGGTACTCCTACGAGCAGTACTTC. Amino acids: CASRGYSYEQYF. This rearrangement joins TRBV19 to TRBJ2-7; no firm D call. This CDR3 is built from 12 residues. Looked up from germline, CDR1 is LNHDA and CDR2 is SQIVND (reference sequence). V was pared by 6 bases and J by 0 bases, with 6 bases between.

The chain combines TRBV30 with TRBJ1-5, with D possibly being TRBD1 (6 bases). V shed 0 bases and J shed 1 base, with 7 bases lying between them. The CDR3 loop spans 14 amino acids. CDR1 is GTSNPN, CDR2 SVGIG, per germline (reference sequence). CDR3 sequence reads: CAWSVGQSNQPQHF. The CDR3 bases are TGTGCCTGGAGTGTCGGACAGAGCAATCAGCCCCAGCATTTT.